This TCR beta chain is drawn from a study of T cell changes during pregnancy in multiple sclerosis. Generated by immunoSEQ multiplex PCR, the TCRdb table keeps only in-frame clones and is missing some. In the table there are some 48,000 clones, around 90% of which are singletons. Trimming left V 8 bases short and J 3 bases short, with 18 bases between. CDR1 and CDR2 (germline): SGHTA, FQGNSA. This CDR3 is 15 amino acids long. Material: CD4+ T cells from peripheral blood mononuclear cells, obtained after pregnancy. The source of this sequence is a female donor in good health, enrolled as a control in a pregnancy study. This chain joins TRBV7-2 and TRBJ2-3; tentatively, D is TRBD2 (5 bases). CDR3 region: CASGSTRRGTDTQYF. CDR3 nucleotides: TGTGCCAGCGGCTCTACTAGAAGAGGGACAGATACGCAGTATTTT.